This TCR beta chain was retrieved from a study of blood T cell repertoires in COVID-19. Across the study: Sites in the United States, Italy and Spain provided acute and convalescent COVID-19 samples. T cells, B-cell-depleted T cells, or PBMCs supplied cDNA or gDNA.

The method was immunoSEQ multiplex PCR; TCRdb's version includes in-frame clones alone and lacks a portion of them. Here the sample spans some 140,000 clones, around 80% being singletons. CDR3 length equals 11 residues. Germline V CDR1 and CDR2: DFQATT, SNEGSKA (reference sequence). Trimming removed 3 bases from V and 12 bases from J, with 12 bases in between. This clone has only a few counts. J is TRBJ1-5 and V is TRBV20-1; D gene uncertain. Specimen: peripheral blood. The sequence came from a man aged 55 to 70 with acute or convalescent COVID-19. CDR3 sequence: CSARSVGGQHF. CDR3 DNA sequence: TGCAGTGCTAGGAGTGTGGGAGGCCAGCATTTT.